This TCR beta chain emerged from a study of cytomegalovirus exposure and HLA in healthy donors. As for the study in general: Within an early data release were about 85 million unique TCRs drawn from HLA-typed donors. Study results and caveats: Per a later analysis, HLA-associated TCR beta chains showed more clonal expansion than other, equally common TCR beta chains.

A word on this clone: The target antigen is unknown.

Germline loops: CDR1 SGHAT, CDR2 FQNNGV. The CDR3 extends over 15 amino acids. V dropped 4 bases and J dropped 2; count of bases not matched to a gene: 7. Primers: 60 Vbeta forward and 13 Jbeta reverse. Data came from immunoSEQ multiplex PCR; TCRdb stores just in-frame clones and leaves some out. The sample yields roughly 100,000 clones, approximately 86% seen once. Material for sequencing was PBMCs. J is TRBJ1-1 and V is TRBV11-2, with TRBD1 matching 7 bases. This clonotype originated in a man younger than 30 in good health and CMV-seronegative. The CDR3 DNA reads as TGTGCCAGCAGCTCCGTCAGGGGGTCAAACACTGAAGCTTTCTTT. Amino acid sequence: CASSSVRGSNTEAFF.